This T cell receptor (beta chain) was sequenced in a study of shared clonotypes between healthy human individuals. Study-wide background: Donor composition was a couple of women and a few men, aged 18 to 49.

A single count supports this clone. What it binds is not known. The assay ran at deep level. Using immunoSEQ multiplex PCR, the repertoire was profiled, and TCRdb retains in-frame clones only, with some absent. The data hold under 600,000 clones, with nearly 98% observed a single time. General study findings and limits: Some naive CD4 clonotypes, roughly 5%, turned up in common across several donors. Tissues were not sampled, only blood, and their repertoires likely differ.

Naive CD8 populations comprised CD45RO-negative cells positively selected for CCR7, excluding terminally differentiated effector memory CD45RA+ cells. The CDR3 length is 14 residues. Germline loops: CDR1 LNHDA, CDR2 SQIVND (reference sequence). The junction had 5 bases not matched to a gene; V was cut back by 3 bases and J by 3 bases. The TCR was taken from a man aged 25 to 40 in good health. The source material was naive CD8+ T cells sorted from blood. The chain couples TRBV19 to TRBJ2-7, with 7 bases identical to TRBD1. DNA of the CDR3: TGTGCCAGTAGTATTCTGCCAGGGGGCTACGAGCAGTACTTC. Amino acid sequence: CASSILPGGYEQYF. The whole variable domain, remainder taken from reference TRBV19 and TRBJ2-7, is DGGITQSPKYLFRKEGQNVTLSCEQNLNHDAMYWYRQDPGQGLRLIYYSQIVNDFQKGDIAEGYSVSREKKESFPLTVTSAQKNPTAFYLCASSILPGGYEQYFGPGTRLTVT.